Following are 28 T cell receptor beta chains from one sample sequenced in a study of monozygotic twins with inflammatory bowel disease. TCRdb derives one entry per CDR3 protein from the 5' RACE reads, leaving out DNA. The sample's table shows about 160,000 distinct CDR3 sequences. The sequenced sample was blood. The origin of the receptors is a human donor with ulcerative colitis or Crohn's disease, or a healthy co-twin of an affected twin (not recorded which).

The V and J genes are TRBV18 and TRBJ2-1. CDR1 is KGHSH, CDR2 LQKENI, per germline. This CDR3 contains 15 residues. The CDR3: CASSPRGDSYNEQFF. The variable domain in full, with the rest retrieved from reference TRBV18 and TRBJ2-1, is NAGVMQNPRHLVRRRGQEARLRCSPMKGHSHVYWYRQLPEEGLKFMVYLQKENIIDESGMPKERFSAEFPKEGPSILRIQQVVRGDSAAYFCASSPRGDSYNEQFFGPGTRLTVL.

This sequence joins TRBV4-3 and TRBJ1-2; TCRdb's D gene call, TRBD1, goes unchecked for lack of DNA. The germline gives CDR1 LGHNA, CDR2 YSLEER. The length of the CDR3 is 15 residues. The CDR3 sequence: CASSRDHSNEYGYTF.

The chain recombines TRBV12-3 or TRBV12-4 with TRBJ2-5; TCRdb outputs TRBD1, but without DNA this stays unchecked. This CDR3 comprises 12 residues. CDR3 region: CAVGGLRETQYF.

The CDR3: CATSRDKEEGRGSGYTF. The J gene is TRBJ1-2, the V gene TRBV15; TCRdb reports TRBD1, a call that lacks DNA to check it against. Per germline, CDR1 LNHNV and CDR2 YYDKDF (reference sequence). The CDR3 totals 17 residues.

This chain joins TRBV30 and TRBJ2-1; TCRdb's D call of TRBD1 is untestable without DNA. This CDR3 has 15 amino acids. Germline CDR1 and CDR2: GTSNPN and SVGIG (reference sequence). CDR3 region: CAWSVGGARYNEQFF.

This chain connects TRBV18 to TRBJ1-1. The CDR3 is 13 residues long. Germline V gene sequence: CDR1 KGHSH, CDR2 LQKENI. The CDR3 protein is CASSPPGDTEAFF.

The chain uses TRBV6-1 and TRBJ2-7; TCRdb's assignment of TRBD1 cannot be checked, as there is no DNA. In germline, CDR1 is MNHNS, CDR2 SASEGT. The CDR3 extends over 13 amino acids. CDR3 amino acids: CASRPGQRGDQYF.

The V and J genes are TRBV3-1 and TRBJ2-1; TCRdb's D gene call, TRBD2, goes unchecked for lack of DNA. CDR3 length: 18 amino acids. Germline loops: CDR1 LGHDT, CDR2 YNNKEL (reference sequence). The CDR3 is CASSPARSSGGAFNEQFF.

The chain recombines TRBV4-3 with TRBJ1-4. This CDR3 comprises 18 residues. Germline CDR1 LGHNA, CDR2 YSLEER. CDR3 residues: CASSQEIGDGTTNEKLFF.

The J gene is TRBJ2-3, the V gene TRBV28; the TRBD1 assignment by TCRdb is unverifiable without DNA. In germline, CDR1 is MDHEN, CDR2 SYDVKM. There are 14 residues in the CDR3. The CDR3 loop reads CASSPGTRTDTQYF.

This rearrangement joins TRBV20-1 to TRBJ2-7; with no DNA, the TCRdb D assignment of TRBD1 cannot be verified. The CDR3 is 14 amino acids. In germline, CDR1 is DFQATT, CDR2 SNEGSKA (reference sequence). This CDR3 is CSARGGKGENEQYF.

The rearrangement uses TRBV29-1 and TRBJ2-2; TCRdb proposes TRBD1, but this gene call is untestable without DNA. This CDR3 region has 15 residues. Germline loops: CDR1 SQVTM, CDR2 ANQGSEA. The CDR3 protein is CSVRPGQGAAGELFF.

The V gene is TRBV20-1, the J gene TRBJ2-3; the D gene TCRdb calls, TRBD2, cannot be checked with no DNA. The CDR3 covers 15 residues. Per germline, CDR1 DFQATT and CDR2 SNEGSKA (reference sequence). CDR3 region: CSAWIAGVGTDTQYF.

The chain has TRBV5-6 and TRBJ1-2. CDR1 and CDR2 from the germline V gene are SGHDT and YYEEEE. CDR3 size: 13 residues. The CDR3 sequence is CASRGRPLYGYTF. The full variable domain, its missing parts supplied by reference TRBV5-6 and TRBJ1-2, is DAGVTQSPTHLIKTRGQQVTLRCSPKSGHDTVSWYQQALGQGPQFIFQYYEEEERQRGNFPDRFSGHQFPNYSSELNVNALLLGDSALYLCASRGRPLYGYTFGSGTRLTVV.

The V gene is TRBV4-1, the J gene TRBJ2-1. Germline-derived CDR1 and CDR2 are MGHRA and YSYEKL. This CDR3 has 12 residues. The CDR3 region is CASSQEGNEQFF.

The CDR3 is CASSLGRAYEQYF. The chain uses TRBV7-2 and TRBJ2-7. Germline V gives CDR1 SGHTA, CDR2 FQGNSA. This CDR3 comprises 13 residues.

The V and J genes are TRBV28 and TRBJ2-5; there is no DNA to check the TCRdb D call of TRBD1. The germline gives CDR1 MDHEN, CDR2 SYDVKM. The CDR3 totals 15 residues. CDR3 protein: CASSSPTGGGETQYF.

This rearrangement joins TRBV29-1 to TRBJ2-3; TCRdb names TRBD1, which stays unverified in the absence of DNA. Per the germline V gene, CDR1 is SQVTM and CDR2 is ANQGSEA. There are 14 residues in the CDR3. CDR3 protein: CSASRDWGTDTQYF.

V is TRBV28 and J is TRBJ2-3; TCRdb calls TRBD2, which cannot be checked without DNA. The CDR3 extends over 17 amino acids. Germline V lookup: CDR1 MDHEN, CDR2 SYDVKM. The CDR3 loop reads CASSPPRPSGSADTQYF.

The CDR3 here is CSARAPGTGAGGYTF. The rearrangement links TRBV20-1 to TRBJ1-2; TCRdb calls TRBD1, which cannot be checked without DNA. CDR1 and CDR2 (germline): DFQATT, SNEGSKA (reference sequence). The CDR3 runs to 15 residues.

The CDR3 protein is CASSLLNGAGGPKDTQYF. The chain recombines TRBV5-5 with TRBJ2-3; TCRdb proposes TRBD2, but this gene call is untestable without DNA. This CDR3 spans 18 amino acids. The germline V gene has CDR1 SGHKS and CDR2 YYEKEE (reference sequence).

The chain has TRBV7-9 and TRBJ2-3. Germline values: CDR1 SEHNR, CDR2 FQNEAQ (reference sequence). The CDR3 runs to 15 residues. The chain's CDR3 is CASSLEIGETDTQYF. Using reference TRBV7-9 and TRBJ2-3 for the parts outside the CDR3, the full variable domain is DTGVSQNPRHKITKRGQNVTFRCDPISEHNRLYWYRQTLGQGPEFLTYFQNEAQLEKSRLLSDRFSAERPKGSFSTLEIQRTEQGDSAMYLCASSLEIGETDTQYFGPGTRLTVL.

The chain has TRBV5-4 and TRBJ2-1; the TCRdb D gene call, TRBD2, has no DNA to confirm it. Germline V lookup: CDR1 SGHNT, CDR2 YYREEE (reference sequence). This CDR3 is 16 amino acids long. CDR3 protein: CASSLDPSGARGEQFF.

The chain employs TRBV4-3 and TRBJ2-5; TCRdb proposes TRBD2, but this gene call is untestable without DNA. CDR1 and CDR2 (germline): LGHNA, YSLEER. This CDR3 comprises 15 residues. CDR3 region: CASSQSRQGPATQYF.

The rearrangement uses TRBV5-1 and TRBJ2-1; TCRdb calls TRBD2, which cannot be checked without DNA. This CDR3 spans 16 amino acids. Germline V lookup: CDR1 SGHRS, CDR2 YFSETQ. The CDR3 loop is CASSLNGRASNDEQFF.

The chain uses TRBV10-3 and TRBJ2-3. The V gene's germline CDR1 is ENHRY and CDR2 SYGVKD. The CDR3 consists of 12 residues. This chain's CDR3 is CAISEATDTQYF.

The CDR3 protein is CASSLEVASGGEETQYF. This chain links TRBV5-1 with TRBJ2-5; TCRdb reports TRBD2, a call that lacks DNA to check it against. The CDR3 has 17 residues. CDR1 is SGHRS, CDR2 YFSETQ, per germline.

The genes are TRBV5-6 and TRBJ2-5. CDR3 length equals 15 residues. CDR1 and CDR2 from the germline V gene are SGHDT and YYEEEE. The CDR3 sequence: CASSYGLAGMETQYF. Full variable domain (outside the CDR3, taken from reference TRBV5-6 and TRBJ2-5): DAGVTQSPTHLIKTRGQQVTLRCSPKSGHDTVSWYQQALGQGPQFIFQYYEEEERQRGNFPDRFSGHQFPNYSSELNVNALLLGDSALYLCASSYGLAGMETQYFGPGTRLLVL.